This T cell receptor (beta chain) derives from a study of graft-versus-host responses after intestinal transplantation. Study as a whole: Each recipient received a multivisceral, liver-intestinal, or isolated intestinal graft. Tacrolimus plus steroids were given to all recipients for two to three years, preceded by anti-thymocyte globulin induction. General observations from the study: GvH clones surfaced in recipient marrow, some emerging earlier in ileum or blood. Allografts from individuals with graft-donor T cell macrochimerism displayed high graft-versus-host to host-versus-graft clonal ratios.

Comments on this clone: What it recognizes is unknown.

The assay was immunoSEQ multiplex PCR, and TCRdb's table has in-frame clones only and misses some. The sample gives 80,000 or so clones, roughly 90% of which show up once; roughly 0.66% is in the top ten. This clonotype was sampled from a human patient who received an intestinal transplant, so some T cells may come from the graft donor. The input for sequencing was PBMCs, taken 98 days after intestinal transplantation.

CDR3 sequence (DNA): TGCGCCAGCAGTGAGTCGTGGGCTAGCGGGAGGGTGCGGAATGAGCAGTTCTTC. Its translation: CASSESWASGRVRNEQFF. The chain employs TRBV10-1 and TRBJ2-1; TRBD2 matches 12 bases. The V segment lost 0 bases and the J segment 7 bases; nucleotides outside the gene matches: 10. Germline lookup yields CDR1 WNHNN and CDR2 SYGVQD (reference sequence). This CDR3 is 18 amino acids long.